A single sample gave rise to the 5 T cell receptor beta chains below, sequenced in a study of blood T cells in healthy people across ages. A J-beta primer mix and a sample-barcoded 5' primer were used in a second PCR of about 7 to 12 cycles. MiXCR, applied by TCRdb to the 5' RACE reads, yields one record per CDR3 protein. The sample gives 550,000 to 600,000 distinct CDR3 sequences, roughly 28% of which show up once; about a fifth is in the top ten. The sample comprised blood. The source of these receptors is a woman between 65 and 79 years old in good health.

This clonotype was picked up a small number of times. The chain recombines TRBV12-3 or TRBV12-4 with TRBJ2-3; D remains unclear. Trimming cost V 1 base and J 0 bases, with 17 bases left between them. CDR3 length: 18 amino acids. The CDR3 bases are TGTGCCAGCAGTTTAGTATTGATGGCGGTACCAAGCACAGATACGCAGTATTTT. It codes for CASSLVLMAVPSTDTQYF.

This clonotype was counted a few times. The chain has TRBV7-8 and TRBJ1-1; D not certain. Germline loops: CDR1 SGHVS, CDR2 FQNEAQ. Between the trimmed V and J ends, which lost 5 bases and 1 base, there was a span of 14 bases. CDR3 length equals 15 residues. CDR3 protein: CASSLLSQANTEAFF. CDR3 coding DNA: TGTGCCAGCAGCCTCCTAAGCCAGGCGAACACTGAAGCTTTCTTT.

This clonotype appeared a few times. The chain couples TRBV12-3 or TRBV12-4 to TRBJ2-4, with D possibly matching TRBD2 (6 bases). Trimming stripped 5 bases from V and 6 bases from J, with 11 bases between. The length of the CDR3 is 13 residues. Here the CDR3 DNA reads TGTGCCAGCAGTCCGAGGAGGGCAAACATTCAGTACTTC. It specifies CASSPRRANIQYF.

A few counts support this clonotype. This chain links TRBV29-1 with TRBJ2-5; D is undetermined. V lost 8 bases and J 1 base, leaving 11 bases between the germline ends. This CDR3 contains 12 residues. Germline V gene data show CDR1 as SQVTM and CDR2 as ANQGSEA. The DNA of the CDR3 is TGCAGCACTGGACGGATCCAAGAGACCCAGTACTTC. Protein sequence: CSTGRIQETQYF.

This clonotype was seen more than once but under ten times. The chain combines TRBV20-1 with TRBJ1-2, with D perhaps matching TRBD1 (6 bases). V was clipped by 6 bases and J by 4 bases, with 18 bases between them. Germline V gene lookup returns CDR1 DFQATT and CDR2 SNEGSKA (reference sequence). The CDR3 contains 14 residues. In nucleotides, the CDR3 is TGCAGTGCAAGGGGGTCGGGGGCAGGCTATGGCTACACCTTC. This encodes CSARGSGAGYGYTF.